This T cell receptor (beta chain) was identified in a study of cytomegalovirus exposure and HLA in healthy donors. Notes on the study in general: The study labeled 164 TCR beta chains cytomegalovirus-associated. It was found in a later analysis that first-cohort TCR clusters tended to co-occur in the 120 validation repertoires. A few of the chains that were CMV-associated were confirmed in vitro to be specific for CMV antigens.

The data were produced by immunoSEQ multiplex PCR, yet TCRdb's version contains in-frame clones alone and is incomplete. The table lists about 110,000 clones, roughly 90% of them singletons. On this clone itself: Its antigen is not known.

Material: PBMCs. This TCR came from a woman in her 30s in good health and CMV-seropositive.

The CDR3 region has the DNA TGTGCCAGCAGCTCGGGACAGGGGGCTTGGGCTTTCTTT. Translating it yields CASSSGQGAWAFF. The chain uses TRBV5-6 and TRBJ1-1; 12 bases line up with TRBD1. This CDR3 has 13 amino acids. Germline-derived CDR1 and CDR2 are SGHDT and YYEEEE. V was pared by 3 bases and J by 11 bases, with 5 bases of the junction left unmatched.